Presented here are 24 T cell receptor beta chains from one specimen sequenced in a study of cytomegalovirus exposure and HLA in healthy donors. The study ran its PCR with 60 Vbeta and 13 Jbeta primers. Libraries were prepared by immunoSEQ multiplex PCR; TCRdb keeps only in-frame clonotypes and omits some of them. The table has about 300,000 clones, roughly 90% seen once; the top ten hold less than 4.5%. The sequencing input was PBMCs. Source of these receptors: a man aged 35 to 55 in good health and CMV-seropositive.

The V gene is TRBV7-9, the J gene TRBJ2-1, with 8 bases that match TRBD1. Germline CDR1 reads SEHNR; CDR2 reads FQNEAQ (reference sequence). V trimming: 6 bases; J trimming: 8 bases; junction bases outside the gene matches: 9. The CDR3 is 14 amino acids. Here the CDR3 DNA reads TGTGCCAGCAGGGATGGGACAGGCGGCGATGAGCAGTTCTTC. This codes for CASRDGTGGDEQFF. The whole variable domain, filled in from reference TRBV7-9 and TRBJ2-1, reads DTGVSQNPRHKITKRGQNVTFRCDPISEHNRLYWYRQTLGQGPEFLTYFQNEAQLEKSRLLSDRFSAERPKGSFSTLEIQRTEQGDSAMYLCASRDGTGGDEQFFGPGTRLTVL.

The CDR3 reads CASRPILYSGGDDNEQFF. The CDR3 nucleotides read TGTGCCAGCAGACCTATCCTCTACTCAGGGGGCGACGACAATGAGCAGTTCTTC. This chain uses TRBV28 with TRBJ2-1; 8 nucleotides match TRBD1. J gave up 5 bases and V 6 bases, and 18 bases lay outside the gene matches. Germline CDR1 MDHEN, CDR2 SYDVKM. The CDR3 contains 18 residues.

This clone has a single count. Mismatch with germline at one junction end may stem from a read error. The rearrangement links TRBV7-9 to TRBJ1-2; 8 positions match TRBD1. The CDR3 runs to 14 residues. Germline V lookup: CDR1 SEHNR, CDR2 FQNEAQ (reference sequence). The CDR3: CSSSRDRGEHGYTF. Here the CDR3 DNA reads TGTTCCAGCAGCCGAGACAGGGGAGAGCATGGCTACACCTTC.

The chain is built from TRBV4-1 and TRBJ2-3; 7 nucleotides agree with TRBD2. The J segment lost 1 base and the V segment lost 0 bases, leaving 4 bases of the junction unmatched. Looked up from germline, CDR1 is MGHRA and CDR2 is YSYEKL. This CDR3 comprises 16 residues. For the CDR3, the DNA is TGCGCCAGCAGCCAAGATAGCCTAGCGGGCACAGATACGCAGTATTTT. Its protein is CASSQDSLAGTDTQYF.

A single count supports this clone. CDR3 sequence (DNA): TGTGCCAGCAGCTCCCCCCCGGGGATCCATGGCTACACCTTC. Translation: CASSSPPGIHGYTF. This rearrangement joins TRBV28 to TRBJ1-2; D not resolved. CDR3 size: 14 residues. Germline CDR1 MDHEN, CDR2 SYDVKM. Between the trimmed V and J ends, which lost 6 bases and 6 bases, there was a span of 17 bases.

The V call is TRBV7-2, the J call TRBJ1-5, with D possibly TRBD1 on 6 matching bases. The CDR3 length is 16 residues. The V and J ends lost 3 bases and 0 bases respectively, with 12 bases between them. The germline gives CDR1 SGHTA, CDR2 FQGNSA. This CDR3 reads CASSFYRAPSNQPQHF. Written as DNA, the CDR3 is TGTGCCAGCAGCTTCTACAGGGCACCTAGCAATCAGCCCCAGCATTTT.

The V and J genes are TRBV7-2 and TRBJ1-2, with D possibly matching TRBD1 (6 bases). Trimming left V 4 bases short and J 4 bases short, with 16 bases between. CDR1 and CDR2 (germline): SGHTA, FQGNSA. CDR3 length: 15 amino acids. CDR3 protein: CASSSTGQPAYGYTF. CDR3 nucleotide sequence: TGTGCCAGCAGCTCCACCGGACAGCCTGCCTATGGCTACACCTTC.

This chain uses TRBV29-1 with TRBJ2-2, with 8 bases lining up with TRBD1. The CDR3 is 19 amino acids. Germline CDR1 reads SQVTM; CDR2 reads ANQGSEA. The V and J ends lost 4 bases and 6 bases, in that order; junction bases with no gene match: 22. CDR3 in amino acids: CSVAAAGTGREYFAGELFF. The CDR3 DNA sequence: TGCAGCGTTGCCGCGGCCGGGACAGGCAGAGAGTATTTCGCCGGGGAGCTGTTTTTT.

The J gene is TRBJ2-7, the V gene TRBV21-1; the D call TRBD1 from the table was never checked on the DNA. TRBV21-1 is an annotated pseudogene. This CDR3 contains 15 residues. The CDR3 protein is CASSITGTGCFEQYF. In DNA form, the CDR3 reads TGTGCCAGCAGCATCACCGGGACAGGGTGTTTCGAGCAGTACTTC.

V gene TRBV27 combines with J gene TRBJ2-2; TRBD2 aligns across 8 bases. V trimming: 6 bases; J trimming: 4 bases; junction bases outside the gene matches: 10. Germline CDR1 MNHEY, CDR2 SMNVEV (reference sequence). The CDR3 spans 16 residues. CDR3 loop: CASRLAGPLSTGELFF. The DNA of the CDR3 is TGTGCCAGCAGATTAGCGGGGCCTCTTTCCACCGGGGAGCTGTTTTTT.

The V and J genes are TRBV19 and TRBJ1-5; the D is unclear. This CDR3 spans 18 amino acids. CDR1 is LNHDA, CDR2 SQIVND, per germline (reference sequence). V lost 2 bases to trimming and J lost 2 bases, with 19 bases between them. Here the CDR3 DNA reads TGTGCCAGTAGTATATACGGACGGGGAGGCTCGGGCAATCAGCCCCAGCATTTT. Protein product: CASSIYGRGGSGNQPQHF.

The chain joins TRBV30 to TRBJ2-7; weak D call: TRBD2 (6 bases). The V end lost 4 bases, the J end lost 3 bases, and 13 bases lay between the germline ends. There are 13 residues in the CDR3. CDR1 and CDR2 (germline): GTSNPN, SVGIG (reference sequence). Here the CDR3 reads CAWTRDSYYEQYF. The CDR3, as DNA: TGTGCCTGGACTCGGGACTCCTACTACGAGCAGTACTTC.

V and J are TRBV7-8 and TRBJ2-7; D is uncertain. The germline V and J ends were trimmed by 5 bases and 0 bases, with 11 bases remaining between them. The CDR3 sequence is 14 residues long. The germline V gene encodes CDR1 SGHVS and CDR2 FQNEAQ. Here the CDR3 reads CASSTQANSYEQYF. CDR3 nucleotide sequence: TGTGCCAGCAGCACGCAGGCTAACTCCTACGAGCAGTACTTC.

The chain carries TRBV11-2 and TRBJ1-2, with no clear D. The CDR3 loop spans 15 amino acids. Germline V gene sequence: CDR1 SGHAT, CDR2 FQNNGV. Trimming stripped 5 bases from V and 4 bases from J, with 17 bases between. This chain's CDR3 is CASSLGNGVRYGYTF. DNA for the CDR3: TGTGCCAGCAGCCTGGGGAACGGGGTTCGCTATGGCTACACCTTC.

In regard to this clone: Other DNA sequences within the sample encode an identical CDR3. The chain carries TRBV29-1 and TRBJ1-2, with TRBD1 matching 12 bases. This CDR3 has 13 residues. Trimming cost V 3 bases and J 6 bases; bases outside gene matches: 2. Germline CDR1 SQVTM, CDR2 ANQGSEA. CDR3 DNA: TGCAGCGTTGAGGGACAGGGGGCCGATGGCTACACCTTC. Protein product: CSVEGQGADGYTF. Looking up the rest from reference TRBV29-1 and TRBJ1-2 gives the full variable domain: SAVISQKPSRDICQRGTSLTIQCQVDSQVTMMFWYRQQPGQSLTLIATANQGSEATYESGFVIDKFPISRPNLTFSTLTVSNMSPEDSSIYLCSVEGQGADGYTFGSGTRLTVV.

J is TRBJ2-3 and V is TRBV30, with 9 positions matching TRBD2. Trimming removed 7 bases from V and 4 bases from J; junction bases left unmatched: 6. CDR1 is GTSNPN, CDR2 SVGIG, per germline (reference sequence). CDR3 length equals 13 residues. The CDR3 DNA follows: TGTGCCTCGTTAGCGGGAGAAGCAGATACGCAGTATTTT. This codes for CASLAGEADTQYF.

On this clone: The identical CDR3 is also encoded by other nucleotide sequences in the sample. The gene calls are TRBV5-1 and TRBJ2-1; TRBD2 matches 10 bases. Germline CDR1 reads SGHRS; CDR2 reads YFSETQ. CDR3 size: 15 residues. V shed 1 base, J shed 6 bases, and the junction held 4 bases outside the gene matches. This CDR3 reads CASSLPWTSGNEQFF. DNA of the CDR3: TGCGCCAGCAGCTTGCCCTGGACTAGCGGCAATGAGCAGTTCTTC.

The J gene is TRBJ2-3, the V gene TRBV10-3; TRBD2 aligns across 7 bases. Trimming took 0 bases from V and 3 from J; bases not matched to a gene: 3. Germline lookup yields CDR1 ENHRY and CDR2 SYGVKD. The CDR3 consists of 15 residues. The CDR3 is CAISESRRETDTQYF. CDR3 nucleotide sequence: TGTGCCATCAGTGAGTCGAGGCGGGAGACAGATACGCAGTATTTT.

This clone was seen a few times. CDR3: CASSSDGGQIDSPLHF. Written as DNA, the CDR3 is TGTGCCAGCAGCTCAGACGGGGGACAGATAGACTCACCCCTCCACTTT. V usage is TRBV9 and J usage is TRBJ1-6; 7 bases line up with TRBD1. The CDR3 has 16 residues. J was trimmed by 10 bases and V by 4 bases; bases with no gene match: 14. CDR1 SGDLS and CDR2 YYNGEE come from the germline V gene.

The chain has TRBV19 and TRBJ1-2; 8 bases align to TRBD1. V lost 3 bases to trimming and J lost 3 bases; unmatched junction nucleotides: 6. The length of the CDR3 is 15 residues. Germline CDR1 and CDR2: LNHDA and SQIVND (reference sequence). The DNA of the CDR3 is TGTGCCAGTAGTATCGGGACAGGCATTGACTATGGCTACACCTTC. This codes for CASSIGTGIDYGYTF.

CDR3 in amino acids: CASSVDRGSNQPQHF. The CDR3 DNA sequence: TGTGCCAGCAGTGTGGACAGGGGTAGCAATCAGCCCCAGCATTTT. This rearrangement joins TRBV6-1 to TRBJ1-5; 9 nucleotides agree with TRBD1. This CDR3 comprises 15 residues. The ends lost 4 bases at V and 0 bases at J; junction bases unmatched: 1. Germline values: CDR1 MNHNS, CDR2 SASEGT.

The V gene is TRBV11-3, the J gene TRBJ1-1; D perhaps matches TRBD1 (6 bases). The germline V and J ends were trimmed by 4 bases and 5 bases, with 11 bases remaining between them. CDR3 size: 13 residues. CDR1 and CDR2 (germline): SGHNT, YENEEA. The CDR3 sequence is CASSSGQRTEAFF. The CDR3 coding sequence is TGTGCCAGCAGCTCTGGACAGAGGACTGAAGCTTTCTTT.

The rearrangement joins TRBV6-1 to TRBJ2-7, with 10 positions matching TRBD2. V gave up 5 bases and J gave up 3 bases; unmatched junction bases: 4. Per the germline V gene, CDR1 is MNHNS and CDR2 is SASEGT. CDR3 length: 14 amino acids. The chain's CDR3 is CASSSSGSIYEQYF. The CDR3 DNA reads as TGTGCCAGCAGTTCTAGCGGGAGTATCTACGAGCAGTACTTC.

V is TRBV6-5 and J is TRBJ2-7; D is perhaps TRBD1 (5 bases). The CDR3 runs 15 residues. Per germline, CDR1 MNHEY and CDR2 SVGAGI. V was shortened by 0 bases and J by 5 bases, with 14 bases between the two germline ends. The CDR3 DNA follows: TGTGCCAGCAGTTACTCGACACGGACAACCGACGAGCAGTACTTC. Its translation: CASSYSTRTTDEQYF.